The next 29 T cell receptor beta chains were all read from a single sample in a study of T cell changes during pregnancy in multiple sclerosis. Clones were read by immunoSEQ multiplex PCR, and TCRdb kept only the in-frame ones, dropping some. The data contain tens of thousands of clones, 85% to 90% of them singletons. The sample consisted of CD8+ T cells from peripheral blood mononuclear cells, taken in the second trimester of pregnancy. Receptors were obtained from a female donor with multiple sclerosis, enrolled in a pregnancy study.

The rearrangement joins TRBV11-2 to TRBJ2-7; D is possibly TRBD2 (5 bases). The germline V gene encodes CDR1 SGHAT and CDR2 FQNNGV. The CDR3 has 14 amino acids. V lost 1 base and J 1 base, leaving 8 bases between the germline ends. CDR3 region: CASSLGTGSYEQYF. CDR3 bases: TGTGCCAGCAGCTTAGGGACTGGGTCCTACGAGCAGTACTTC. Together with reference TRBV11-2 and TRBJ2-7, the CDR3 gives the full variable domain: EAGVAQSPRYKIIEKRQSVAFWCNPISGHATLYWYQQILGQGPKLLIQFQNNGVVDDSQLPKDRFSAERLKGVDSTLKIQPAKLEDSAVYLCASSLGTGSYEQYFGPGTRLTVT.

This chain connects TRBV19 to TRBJ2-1, with 9 bases aligning to TRBD2. The J segment lost 1 base and the V segment lost 5 bases, leaving 6 bases of the junction unmatched. CDR1 is LNHDA, CDR2 SQIVND, per germline (reference sequence). The CDR3 runs 16 residues. The CDR3 bases are TGTGCCAGTAGTCCTTTTGCGGGGGGGTCCTACAATGAGCAGTTCTTC. This gives the protein CASSPFAGGSYNEQFF.

The rearrangement uses TRBV4-1 and TRBJ2-3, with D unclear. The V and J ends lost 3 bases and 5 bases respectively, with 6 bases between them. The CDR3 loop spans 12 amino acids. CDR1 and CDR2 from the germline V gene are MGHRA and YSYEKL. CDR3 in amino acids: CASSQSGDTQYF. CDR3 nucleotide sequence: TGCGCCAGCAGCCAGAGTGGAGATACGCAGTATTTT.

This rearrangement joins TRBV5-1 to TRBJ2-5; possibly TRBD2 for D (6 bases). Trimming shortened V by 3 bases and J by 2 bases, and 14 bases separated the two germline ends. CDR1 and CDR2 (germline): SGHRS, YFSETQ. There are 15 residues in the CDR3. CDR3 residues: CASSSGFAGQETQYF. The CDR3 DNA reads as TGCGCCAGCAGCTCAGGCTTTGCGGGGCAAGAGACCCAGTACTTC.

This clone is a singleton in its sample. The genes are TRBV6-6 and TRBJ1-5; 9 bases are a match to TRBD1. Trimming cost V 7 bases and J 5 bases; bases outside gene matches: 9. The germline gives CDR1 MNHNY, CDR2 SVGAGI (reference sequence). There are 15 residues in the CDR3. The DNA for the CDR3 is TGTGCCAGCACCCACGGACAGGGGAGGGATCAGCCCCAGCATTTT. As protein: CASTHGQGRDQPQHF.

The chain combines TRBV5-6 with TRBJ2-7, with TRBD1 matching over 9 bases. The CDR3 runs to 16 residues. V trimming: 0 bases; J trimming: 2 bases; junction bases outside the gene matches: 6. The germline gives CDR1 SGHDT, CDR2 YYEEEE. DNA of the CDR3: TGTGCCAGCAGCTTGGGGGGACAGGGTTTTACCTACGAGCAGTACTTC. Its translation is CASSLGGQGFTYEQYF.

This sequence joins TRBV27 and TRBJ2-7, with a possible D match to TRBD2 (6 bases). Trimming pared 6 bases from V and 3 bases from J, leaving 9 bases between. Germline CDR1 is MNHEY and CDR2 is SMNVEV (reference sequence). This CDR3 comprises 12 residues. The DNA for the CDR3 is TGTGCCAGCAGGGGAGCGGGCTACGAGCAGTACTTC. Translation: CASRGAGYEQYF.

The chain is built from TRBV9 and TRBJ2-3; TRBD1 matches 8 bases. With 3 bases clipped from V and 4 bases from J, the junction kept 7 bases outside the gene matches. The CDR3 contains 15 residues. Germline-derived CDR1 and CDR2 are SGDLS and YYNGEE. CDR3 loop: CASSGGQGEPDTQYF. In DNA form, the CDR3 reads TGTGCCAGCAGCGGCGGACAGGGAGAACCAGATACGCAGTATTTT.

This clone was recorded only once. V usage is TRBV5-5 and J usage is TRBJ2-1; TRBD2 agrees at 12 bases. The CDR3 spans 16 residues. Germline V lookup: CDR1 SGHKS, CDR2 YYEKEE (reference sequence). The J segment lost 2 bases and the V segment lost 1 base, leaving 1 base of the junction unmatched. The CDR3 sequence is CASSLPSGGAYNEQFF. The CDR3 nucleotides are TGTGCCAGCAGCTTGCCTAGCGGGGGGGCCTACAATGAGCAGTTCTTC.

The J gene is TRBJ2-5, the V gene TRBV7-6, with 9 bases lining up with TRBD1. CDR1 is SGHVS and CDR2 is FNYEAQ in the germline V gene. V was clipped by 5 bases and J by 4 bases; unmatched bases: 5. The CDR3 is made up of 14 amino acids. In DNA, the CDR3 is TGTGCCAGCAGCGAATCGACAGGGGGAGAGACCCAGTACTTC. Its protein is CASSESTGGETQYF.

With regard to this clone: At one end, the junction sequence differs from germline, possibly due to a read error. J is TRBJ1-2 and V is TRBV10-3; D is perhaps TRBD1 (6 bases). The CDR3 runs 16 residues. Germline CDR1 and CDR2: ENHRY and SYGVKD. The CDR3, as DNA: TGTGCCAGCAGTTACCTTCCTGACAGGCCAAACTATGGCTACACCTTC. It codes for CASSYLPDRPNYGYTF.

CDR3 in amino acids: CASETSGGSYEQYF. As DNA, the CDR3 is TGTGCCAGCGAGACTAGCGGGGGTTCCTACGAGCAGTACTTC. This chain joins TRBV2 and TRBJ2-7; 12 bases map to TRBD2. Germline values: CDR1 SNHLY, CDR2 FYNNEI. V gave up 8 bases and J gave up 1 base; unmatched junction bases: 3. The CDR3 extends over 14 amino acids.

V and J are TRBV6-5 and TRBJ2-1, with D perhaps TRBD2 (5 bases). Looked up from germline, CDR1 is MNHEY and CDR2 is SVGAGI. The V and J ends lost 7 bases and 6 bases respectively, with 13 bases between them. The CDR3 is 13 residues long. CDR3 in DNA: TGTGCCAGCAATCTAGCCGAAAGCAATGAGCAGTTCTTC. Protein product: CASNLAESNEQFF.

The chain is built from TRBV5-1 and TRBJ2-7; possible D gene TRBD1, 5 bases. Germline-derived CDR1 and CDR2 are SGHRS and YFSETQ. The CDR3 sequence is 13 residues long. The V end lost 5 bases, the J end lost 2 bases, and 11 bases lay between the germline ends. This chain's CDR3 is CASRVAGPYEQYF. In DNA, the CDR3 is TGCGCCAGCAGGGTAGCAGGGCCCTACGAGCAGTACTTC.

This clone was recorded once. Compared with germline, one end of the junction differs, possibly owing to a read error. The rearrangement uses TRBV7-7 and TRBJ1-1; a weak D match, TRBD1 (5 bases). The germline V gene has CDR1 SSHAT and CDR2 FNYEAQ (reference sequence). The CDR3 is made up of 15 amino acids. The CDR3 bases are TGTGCTAGCAGCTGGGGGAGGGCCCAGAACACTGAAGCTTTCTTT. Translated: CASSWGRAQNTEAFF.

This chain links TRBV10-2 with TRBJ1-6, with D hard to call. V lost 7 bases and J 13 bases, leaving 17 bases between the germline ends. This CDR3 spans 13 amino acids. Germline V gives CDR1 WSHSY, CDR2 SAAADI. CDR3 sequence (DNA): TGCGCCAGCAAAGAGGAAATTTCCCTCCCCCTCCACTTT. Protein: CASKEEISLPLHF.

DNA for the CDR3: TGTGCCAGCAGCTCGTTCGACAGGGGTGTCGACGAGCAGTACTTC. Translating it yields CASSSFDRGVDEQYF. This chain connects TRBV5-5 to TRBJ2-7; 8 positions match TRBD1. Germline values: CDR1 SGHKS, CDR2 YYEKEE (reference sequence). Unmatched junction bases numbered 10, after V lost 3 bases and J lost 5 bases. This CDR3 is 15 amino acids long.

This clone was counted a few times. The V gene is TRBV11-2, the J gene TRBJ1-3; 7 bases align to TRBD1. The V segment lost 5 bases and the J segment 7 bases; nucleotides outside the gene matches: 5. Looked up from germline, CDR1 is SGHAT and CDR2 is FQNNGV. The CDR3 consists of 13 residues. The CDR3 DNA sequence: TGTGCCAGCAGCGTCCACAGGGGCAACACCATATATTTT. Protein: CASSVHRGNTIYF.

The chain links TRBV6-1 to TRBJ1-4, with 7 nucleotides matching TRBD1. This CDR3 has 16 amino acids. The germline gives CDR1 MNHNS, CDR2 SASEGT. After removal of 3 bases from V and 5 bases from J, the junction contained 9 bases not matched to a gene. The CDR3 protein is CASSEGAAGGNEKLFF. CDR3 DNA: TGTGCCAGCAGTGAGGGGGCGGCAGGGGGGAATGAAAAACTGTTTTTT.

The chain joins TRBV28 to TRBJ1-1; D remains unclear. Germline lookup yields CDR1 MDHEN and CDR2 SYDVKM. CDR3 length: 13 amino acids. V was shortened by 3 bases and J by 1 base, with 6 bases between the two germline ends. The CDR3 DNA follows: TGTGCCAGCAGTTTTGTAGAGAACACTGAAGCTTTCTTT. It yields the protein CASSFVENTEAFF.

This clone occurred a few times. The V and J genes are TRBV13 and TRBJ2-2; D is uncertain. Germline V gene data show CDR1 as PRHDT and CDR2 as FYEKMQ (reference sequence). V was shortened by 1 base and J by 8 bases, with 2 bases between the two germline ends. The CDR3 spans 11 residues. As DNA, the CDR3 is TGTGCCAGCAGCTTAGCGGGGGAGCTGTTTTTT. Amino acids: CASSLAGELFF.

The chain joins TRBV6-1 to TRBJ2-1; D is possibly TRBD1 (5 bases). V was pared by 7 bases and J by 2 bases, with 12 bases between. The CDR3 is 14 residues long. Germline V CDR1 and CDR2: MNHNS, SASEGT. CDR3 DNA sequence: TGTGCCAGCACTCAGCCAGGGACCTACAATGAGCAGTTCTTC. This encodes CASTQPGTYNEQFF.

In the case of this clone: This sample also contains other DNA sequences that code for the same CDR3. This rearrangement joins TRBV27 to TRBJ2-1; 7 nucleotides match TRBD2. CDR3 length: 12 amino acids. Losses at the gene ends were 3 bases for V and 7 bases for J; bases not matched to a gene: 0. Germline assignment: CDR1 MNHEY and CDR2 SMNVEV (reference sequence). The CDR3 sequence: CASSLGGNEQFF. In nucleotides, the CDR3 is TGTGCCAGCAGTTTGGGAGGGAATGAGCAGTTCTTC.

Of note for this clone: One end of the junction is discordant with germline, which a read error may explain. The V call is TRBV7-7, the J call TRBJ1-1; the D is unclear. Per germline, CDR1 SSHAT and CDR2 FNYEAQ (reference sequence). This CDR3 spans 13 amino acids. CDR3 loop: CASSFGPGTEAFF. DNA of the CDR3: TGTGCTAGCAGCTTCGGTCCGGGAACTGAAGCTTTCTTT.

Details on this clone: Other DNA sequences from this sample encode an identical CDR3 as well. The chain has TRBV7-6 and TRBJ2-7, with 7 bases that match TRBD1. Germline lookup yields CDR1 SGHVS and CDR2 FNYEAQ. The CDR3 sequence is 13 residues long. Germline trimming cut 5 bases from V and 3 bases from J; bases unmatched to any gene: 4. CDR3 sequence (DNA): TGTGCCAGCAGCCCGGGACAGAACTACGAGCAGTACTTC. This codes for CASSPGQNYEQYF.

J is TRBJ2-3 and V is TRBV27; D may be TRBD2 (6 bases). V was cut by 1 base and J by 1 base, with 9 bases left in between. Germline values: CDR1 MNHEY, CDR2 SMNVEV (reference sequence). The CDR3 is made up of 15 amino acids. This chain's CDR3 is CASSLLGGGTDTQYF. In nucleotides, the CDR3 is TGTGCCAGCAGTTTATTAGGCGGGGGCACAGATACGCAGTATTTT.

Here the CDR3 reads CSVAPQPGLDEQFF. In nucleotides, the CDR3 is TGCAGCGTGGCCCCCCAGCCGGGGTTAGATGAGCAGTTCTTC. The gene calls are TRBV29-1 and TRBJ2-1, with a weak D call TRBD2 (5 bases). Germline V gene data show CDR1 as SQVTM and CDR2 as ANQGSEA. CDR3 length: 14 residues. Trimming pared 6 bases from V and 8 bases from J, leaving 20 bases between.

Note on this clone: Germline and junction disagree at one end, which may indicate a read error. The V and J genes are TRBV7-7 and TRBJ2-5; 8 nucleotides agree with TRBD1. Germline CDR1 reads SSHAT; CDR2 reads FNYEAQ (reference sequence). This CDR3 has 18 amino acids. The CDR3: CASSLIDRGFAYQETQYF. The CDR3, as DNA: TGTGCTAGCAGCTTAATAGACAGGGGCTTCGCCTACCAAGAGACCCAGTACTTC.

The rearrangement uses TRBV7-6 and TRBJ1-1; D is uncertain. V was clipped by 5 bases and J by 5 bases, with 12 bases between them. This CDR3 has 13 amino acids. Germline V gives CDR1 SGHVS, CDR2 FNYEAQ. The CDR3 coding sequence is TGTGCCAGCAGCCAAGGCCGCGGAACTGAAGCTTTCTTT. It is translated as CASSQGRGTEAFF. Complete variable domain (other parts from reference TRBV7-6 and TRBJ1-1): GAGVSQSPRYKVTKRGQDVALRCDPISGHVSLYWYRQALGQGPEFLTYFNYEAQQDKSGLPNDRFSAERPEGSISTLTIQRTEQRDSAMYRCASSQGRGTEAFFGQGTRLTVV.